The 8 T cell receptor beta chains below come from one sample, sequenced in a study of blood T cell repertoires in COVID-19. The repertoire was sequenced with immunoSEQ multiplex PCR; TCRdb's copy has only in-frame clones and lacks some. The data show tens of thousands of clones, roughly 79% seen once. Material: peripheral blood. The receptors come from a man at least 80 years old with COVID-19, enrolled during active disease.

The chain is built from TRBV9 and TRBJ1-6; 7 bases map to TRBD1. Germline values: CDR1 SGDLS, CDR2 YYNGEE. V lost 4 bases and J lost 10; bases outside the gene matches: 8. CDR3 length: 14 amino acids. The DNA for the CDR3 is TGTGCCAGCAGCTCGGCAGGGGGGACCTCACCCCTCCACTTT. It specifies CASSSAGGTSPLHF. Full variable domain (outside the CDR3, taken from reference TRBV9 and TRBJ1-6): DSGVTQTPKHLITATGQRVTLRCSPRSGDLSVYWYQQSLDQGLQFLIQYYNGEERAKGNILERFSAQQFPDLHSELNLSSLELGDSALYFCASSSAGGTSPLHFGNGTRLTVT.

The J gene is TRBJ2-7, the V gene TRBV7-8, with D possibly being TRBD2 (5 bases). The CDR3 runs to 13 residues. With 5 bases removed from V and 1 base from J, the gap between germline ends came to 9 bases. In germline, CDR1 is SGHVS, CDR2 FQNEAQ. CDR3 in DNA: TGTGCCAGCAGCCGTCGGGGATCCTACGAGCAGTACTTC. Translated: CASSRRGSYEQYF.

This clone was seen once. V and J are TRBV12-5 and TRBJ1-1, with D possibly being TRBD1 (5 bases). The germline V gene has CDR1 LGHNT and CDR2 FRNRAP. Trimming stripped 0 bases from V and 0 bases from J, with 20 bases between. The CDR3 sequence is 19 residues long. CDR3 in DNA: TGTGCTAGTGGTTTGGTACTGGTCCCCCTGACAGTTATGAACACTGAAGCTTTCTTT. Protein: CASGLVLVPLTVMNTEAFF.

The V gene is TRBV27, the J gene TRBJ1-6; maybe TRBD1 (5 bases). The CDR3 consists of 18 residues. Germline V gene sequence: CDR1 MNHEY, CDR2 SMNVEV (reference sequence). Trimming shortened V by 6 bases and J by 6 bases, and 24 bases separated the two germline ends. CDR3 nucleotides: TGTGCCAGCAGACCCACAGGACCTGGGGTAGGGGTTAATTCACCCCTCCACTTT. This translates into CASRPTGPGVGVNSPLHF.

In its sample, this clone was seen a few times. The chain uses TRBV29-1 and TRBJ2-3; D not resolved. This CDR3 spans 12 amino acids. The germline V gene has CDR1 SQVTM and CDR2 ANQGSEA. Trimming took 7 bases from V and 2 from J, leaving 10 bases between them. The CDR3 is CSAEANTDTQYF. As DNA, the CDR3 is TGCAGCGCCGAGGCAAACACAGATACGCAGTATTTT.

This sequence joins TRBV10-1 and TRBJ1-5; D might be TRBD1 (6 bases). The ends were cut back, 0 bases at V and 3 bases at J, with 15 bases in the middle. The CDR3 consists of 17 residues. Germline V gene sequence: CDR1 WNHNN, CDR2 SYGVQD (reference sequence). The CDR3 DNA is TGCGCCAGCAGTGAGTCGATGGGGGGGACAACCAATCAGCCCCAGCATTTT. Translation: CASSESMGGTTNQPQHF.

This clone was seen ten or more times. Distinct nucleotide sequences in the sample also encode this CDR3. The gene calls are TRBV5-6 and TRBJ2-1, with D possibly matching TRBD2 (7 bases). Trimming took off 1 base at V and 2 bases at J, with 13 bases between the two ends. In germline, CDR1 is SGHDT, CDR2 YYEEEE. The CDR3 spans 16 residues. The CDR3 reads CASSLWAGATYNEQFF. The CDR3 nucleotides are TGTGCCAGCAGCTTGTGGGCGGGGGCCACCTACAATGAGCAGTTCTTC.

The rearrangement joins TRBV6-5 to TRBJ1-4; D may be TRBD1 (6 bases). V lost 9 bases and J lost 5, with 19 bases in between. The CDR3 contains 15 residues. CDR1 and CDR2 from the germline V gene are MNHEY and SVGAGI. The CDR3 DNA sequence: TGTGCCAGTTCACGACAGGCCCCAAGAAATGAAAAACTGTTTTTT. It is translated as CASSRQAPRNEKLFF.